This T cell receptor beta chain came from a study of human T cells and chemical hapten exposure. The wider study: TCR yields per sample varied, mainly owing to small pooled library volume differences.

Trimming removed 0 bases at V and 5 bases at J, with 20 bases between. Per germline, CDR1 LGHDT and CDR2 YNNKEL (reference sequence). CDR3 length: 18 amino acids. Overall study results and limits: Those TCRs sitting above 1 in 1000 frequency stayed the same with DPC sensitization.

Library construction involved attaching unique molecular identifiers to individual cDNA molecules, which allowed quantitative, reproducible TCR counting. Authors' methods: A typical sample had around 96,000 TCRs, with about 23,224 to 690,600 overall. Each CDR3 protein is one row after TCRdb ran MiXCR on the 5' RACE reads. TCRdb's processing, not the authors' own work, is the source of the V and J calls. The sample records roughly 110,000 distinct CDR3 sequences, around 20% being singletons. This clonotype occurred a few times. Its matching antigen is unknown. The template was total RNA from unfractionated whole blood.

The chain carries TRBV3-1 and TRBJ2-1, with D uncertain. This receptor was identified in a human donor in good health. Here the CDR3 DNA reads TGTGCCAGCAGCCAAGAGCCACCTCACCTTATATTGAACAATGAGCAGTTCTTC. This codes for CASSQEPPHLILNNEQFF.